This T cell receptor (beta chain) was profiled in a study of T-cell reconstitution after alpha-beta-depleted transplantation in children (dated by TCRdb to the mid-2010s). For context, the study as a whole: Using TCR repertoire profiling, the study quantitatively followed how T-cell immune reconstitution unfolded in children after TCRalphabeta/CD19-depleted allogeneic hematopoietic cell transplantation. Broad study findings and their caveats: Over the following months the frequencies of hyperexpanded clones went down, and after one year T-cell counts and TCRbeta diversity were mostly credited to newly produced T cells. In some patients, the high TCRbeta diversity seen at day 60 was put down to recipient T cells and intrathymic progenitors that had survived conditioning. The apparently early alphabetaT-cell count recovery about two months after transplant was reportedly dependent on only several hundred rapidly expanded clones derived from non-depleted graft cells.

Taken with the paper, the label for treatment or condition translates to: allogeneic hematopoietic cell transplantation with graft depleted of TCRalphabeta T cells and CD19 B cells. The children who served as transplant recipients had been given grafts of TCRalphabeta/CD19-depleted allogeneic hematopoietic cells. Library creation used PCR. The sequencing machine was an Illumina HiSeq 2500. TCR library preparation used molecular barcoding, with unique molecular identifiers applied to normalize quantification of the TCRbeta repertoire. TCRdb redid the processing of the public reads, applying fastp at Q25 and MiXCR, and retained in-frame beta chains. For every CDR3 protein sequence, its rows merge into one entry that carries the most common genes and DNA. A total of fewer than 1 million distinct CDR3 sequences appear in this sample, about 15% of them only once. The ten largest make up about 5% of the sample.

As to this clonotype: The specificity of this receptor is unknown. The record has no base qualities; no much larger clone is one base away.

The receptor was isolated from a male patient under 18 who had a stem cell transplant for acute lymphoblastic leukemia, so the T cells may come from the graft donor. The sample here was PBMCs, mostly from graft donor cells, taken 360 days after TCRalphabeta/CD19-depleted stem cell transplant.

The CDR3 region: CASSGTDREDALYSNQPQHF. The sequenced DNA: TGTGCCAGCAGCGGGACAGACAGGGAGGATGCCCTTTATAGCAATCAGCCCCAGCATTTT. This receptor chain uses TRBV12-3 or TRBV12-4 and TRBJ1-5; TRBD1 aligns with 7 central bases. The junction shows trimming of 6 bases on V and 0 bases on J, and the gene matches do not reach 20 bases of it. The CDR3 numbers 20 residues from cysteine through phenylalanine. Only the CDR3 DNA is retained, 60 bases long and in frame from the first base.